The 14 T cell receptor beta chains below were found in one sample sequenced in a study of cytomegalovirus exposure and HLA in healthy donors. Use of 60 Vbeta and 13 Jbeta primers characterized the PCR. Using immunoSEQ multiplex PCR, the repertoire was profiled, and TCRdb retains in-frame clones only, with some absent. The sample carries approximately 280,000 clones, 86% recorded once. Specimen: PBMCs. The origin of the receptors is a man aged 40-49 years in good health and CMV-seropositive.

The rearrangement uses TRBV6-6 and TRBJ1-1; 8 bases align to TRBD1. The V segment lost 6 bases and the J segment 2 bases; nucleotides outside the gene matches: 5. This CDR3 is built from 14 residues. Looked up from germline, CDR1 is MNHNY and CDR2 is SVGAGI (reference sequence). The CDR3 loop reads CASSQDRVNTEAFF. CDR3 sequence (DNA): TGTGCCAGCAGCCAGGACAGGGTAAACACTGAAGCTTTCTTT.

The rearrangement uses TRBV1 and TRBJ2-1; TRBD2, the D gene given by the table, was not confirmed from the DNA. TRBV1 is recorded as a pseudogene. This CDR3 contains 17 residues. The CDR3 coding sequence is TGCACCAGCAGCCAGCCGATAAGGACTAGGGGTGTGGGTGAGCAGTTCTTC. Amino acid sequence: CTSSQPIRTRGVGEQFF.

This rearrangement joins TRBV11-2 to TRBJ1-3; 7 bases align to TRBD1. Germline trimming cut 4 bases from V and 1 base from J; bases unmatched to any gene: 4. Germline CDR1 and CDR2: SGHAT and FQNNGV. This CDR3 contains 15 residues. This CDR3 is CASSYGQDSGNTIYF. As DNA, the CDR3 is TGTGCCAGCAGCTACGGACAGGATTCTGGAAACACCATATATTTT.

The rearrangement links TRBV5-4 to TRBJ2-5; D is ambiguous. V was shortened by 0 bases and J by 2 bases, with 11 bases between the two germline ends. Per germline, CDR1 SGHNT and CDR2 YYREEE (reference sequence). The CDR3 consists of 15 residues. DNA of the CDR3: TGTGCCAGCAGCTTGGGATGGGCTCGGCAAGAGACCCAGTACTTC. The encoded protein is CASSLGWARQETQYF. Full variable domain (rest looked up from reference TRBV5-4 and TRBJ2-5): ETGVTQSPTHLIKTRGQQVTLRCSSQSGHNTVSWYQQALGQGPQFIFQYYREEENGRGNFPPRFSGLQFPNYSSELNVNALELDDSALYLCASSLGWARQETQYFGPGTRLLVL.

The chain employs TRBV27 and TRBJ1-2; D not certain. This CDR3 is built from 13 residues. Trimming cost V 2 bases and J 1 base, with 5 bases left between them. Germline V gene data show CDR1 as MNHEY and CDR2 as SMNVEV (reference sequence). In DNA form, the CDR3 reads TGTGCCAGCAGTTTAACAGTTAACTATGGCTACACCTTC. Its translation is CASSLTVNYGYTF.

Worth noting for this clone: Distinct nucleotide sequences in the sample also encode this CDR3. This sequence joins TRBV15 and TRBJ1-5; TRBD1 matches at 10 bases. The V and J ends lost 5 bases and 6 bases, in that order; junction bases with no gene match: 10. CDR3 size: 16 residues. Germline V gene lookup returns CDR1 LNHNV and CDR2 YYDKDF (reference sequence). The CDR3 DNA follows: TGTGCCACCAGCGTCTATGGGACAGGGGAAGGTCAGCCCCAGCATTTT. Encoded protein: CATSVYGTGEGQPQHF.

The chain is built from TRBV29-1 and TRBJ2-2, with 11 bases aligning to TRBD1. V was pared by 4 bases and J by 6 bases, with 4 bases of the junction left unmatched. CDR3 length: 14 amino acids. Germline-derived CDR1 and CDR2 are SQVTM and ANQGSEA. Here the CDR3 reads CSVGGQGVPGELFF. CDR3 in DNA: TGCAGCGTTGGGGGACAGGGGGTCCCCGGGGAGCTGTTTTTT.

The genes are TRBV28 and TRBJ1-5; D perhaps matches TRBD1 (6 bases). There are 15 residues in the CDR3. With 5 bases removed from V and 5 bases from J, the gap between germline ends came to 16 bases. Germline V lookup: CDR1 MDHEN, CDR2 SYDVKM. CDR3 protein: CASSQATGGDQPQHF. The CDR3 DNA is TGTGCCAGCAGTCAAGCGACAGGTGGAGATCAGCCCCAGCATTTT.

V usage is TRBV5-1 and J usage is TRBJ1-1, with TRBD1 identical over 7 bases. V dropped 5 bases and J dropped 1; count of bases not matched to a gene: 2. The CDR3 extends over 13 amino acids. Germline V lookup: CDR1 SGHRS, CDR2 YFSETQ. In DNA, the CDR3 is TGCGCCAGCAGAGACAGGGAGAACACTGAAGCTTTCTTT. This encodes CASRDRENTEAFF.

This chain links TRBV28 with TRBJ1-1; 7 bases line up with TRBD1. V was pared by 6 bases and J by 3 bases, with 7 bases of the junction left unmatched. Germline CDR1 reads MDHEN; CDR2 reads SYDVKM. This CDR3 is 14 amino acids long. CDR3 nucleotides: TGTGCCAGCAGCCCTACAGACAGGGACACTGAAGCTTTCTTT. It is translated as CASSPTDRDTEAFF.

The CDR3 reads CASSINLGGGSSYEQYF. The CDR3 DNA reads TGTGCCAGCAGTATAAATCTCGGCGGAGGGTCTAGCTACGAGCAGTACTTC. The J gene is TRBJ2-7, the V gene TRBV28, with D possibly TRBD2 on 6 matching bases. Germline assignment: CDR1 MDHEN and CDR2 SYDVKM. Trimming took off 5 bases at V and 3 bases at J, with 23 bases between the two ends. The CDR3 loop spans 17 amino acids.

The gene calls are TRBV9 and TRBJ2-2; perhaps TRBD1 as D (6 bases). Trimming cost V 3 bases and J 2 bases, with 11 bases left between them. Germline CDR1 is SGDLS and CDR2 is YYNGEE. The CDR3 extends over 15 amino acids. The CDR3 spells CASSADRFNTGELFF. The CDR3 DNA is TGTGCCAGCAGCGCGGACAGATTTAACACCGGGGAGCTGTTTTTT.

This clone was observed a single time. The chain is built from TRBV2 and TRBJ2-1, with 8 bases fitting TRBD2. In germline, CDR1 is SNHLY, CDR2 FYNNEI. The CDR3 runs to 15 residues. After removal of 6 bases from V and 7 bases from J, the junction contained 11 bases not matched to a gene. This CDR3 reads CASRAGLADWNEQFF. In nucleotides, the CDR3 is TGTGCCAGCAGGGCAGGACTAGCAGATTGGAATGAGCAGTTCTTC.

This chain links TRBV5-1 with TRBJ1-1, with TRBD1 matching 7 bases. This CDR3 spans 16 amino acids. Germline trimming cut 3 bases from V and 1 base from J; bases unmatched to any gene: 9. The germline V gene has CDR1 SGHRS and CDR2 YFSETQ. In DNA form, the CDR3 reads TGCGCCAGCAGCTCGACAGGGTCCGTACAGAACACTGAAGCTTTCTTT. Its translation: CASSSTGSVQNTEAFF.